The 20 T cell receptor beta chains below all came from one sample that was sequenced in a study of vaccination and CD4 T cells after COVID-19. Treatment described: roughly nine-day PBMC culture with coronavirus spike peptide pools or control peptides (ViraFEST assay). The Oncomine TCR Beta short-read assay sequenced DNA from cultured CD4+ T cells. TCRdb re-called the PCR reads with MiXCR, one entry per CDR3 protein. The table has about 6,300 distinct CDR3 sequences, roughly 70% seen once; the top ten hold around 43%. Antigens for these TCRs are unknown. The specimen sequenced was CD4+ T cells from blood, cultured in vitro. These receptors all come from a human donor who had recovered from COVID-19.

The chain recombines TRBV20-1 with TRBJ2-3; TRBD2 might be the D (6 bases). V was trimmed by 3 bases and J by 2 bases, leaving 9 bases between them. Germline CDR1 and CDR2: DFQATT and SNEGSKA (reference sequence). The CDR3 has 13 residues. The CDR3, as DNA: TGCAGTGCTAGGGGACTCAACACAGATACGCAGTATTTT. It yields the protein CSARGLNTDTQYF.

This chain uses TRBV4-1 with TRBJ2-7; 7 nucleotides agree with TRBD1. The CDR3 has 18 amino acids. CDR1 MGHRA and CDR2 YSYEKL come from the germline V gene. Losses at the gene ends were 1 base for V and 0 bases for J; bases not matched to a gene: 12. This CDR3 is CASSQAPPTGSFSYEQYF. Here the CDR3 DNA reads TGCGCCAGCAGCCAAGCCCCCCCGACAGGGTCCTTCTCCTACGAGCAGTACTTC.

V and J are TRBV20-1 and TRBJ1-1, with 11 positions matching TRBD1. This CDR3 has 15 residues. Germline V CDR1 and CDR2: DFQATT, SNEGSKA (reference sequence). The J segment lost 5 bases and the V segment lost 5 bases, leaving 10 bases of the junction unmatched. This chain's CDR3 is CSASNPGQGGTEAFF. Here the CDR3 DNA reads TGCAGTGCTTCGAACCCGGGACAGGGGGGAACTGAAGCTTTCTTT.

This clonotype was recorded once. The rearrangement uses TRBV5-4 and TRBJ2-5; D gene ambiguous. Germline CDR1 is SGHNT and CDR2 is YYREEE (reference sequence). This CDR3 comprises 18 residues. V lost 3 bases, J lost 2 bases, and 23 bases lay in between. The CDR3: CASSSNMGLRPRQETQYF. The CDR3 DNA follows: TGTGCCAGCAGCTCTAACATGGGCCTTCGACCACGGCAAGAGACCCAGTACTTC.

The V gene is TRBV10-1, the J gene TRBJ1-5, with D possibly matching TRBD1 (5 bases). This CDR3 has 13 residues. The V end was cut by 11 bases, the J end by 2 bases, with 13 bases between. CDR1 is WNHNN and CDR2 is SYGVQD in the germline V gene (reference sequence). Written as DNA, the CDR3 is TGCGCCGGCGGGGGGTTGGGCAATCAGCCCCAGCATTTT. It translates to CAGGGLGNQPQHF.

This clonotype has a handful of counts. The chain joins TRBV20-1 to TRBJ1-2; TRBD1 matches at 7 bases. The CDR3 covers 13 residues. Losses at the gene ends were 1 base for V and 7 bases for J; bases not matched to a gene: 6. CDR1 is DFQATT, CDR2 SNEGSKA, per germline (reference sequence). The CDR3 nucleotides read TGCAGTGCTAGAGCACAGGGGCGATTTGGCTACACCTTC. Translated, it gives CSARAQGRFGYTF.

The gene calls are TRBV6-1 and TRBJ1-1, with TRBD1 matching over 7 bases. The length of the CDR3 is 14 residues. Germline V lookup: CDR1 MNHNS, CDR2 SASEGT. The V and J ends lost 7 bases and 4 bases, in that order; junction bases with no gene match: 9. The CDR3 reads CASIRGPGGTEAFF. The CDR3 DNA reads TGTGCCAGCATTAGGGGGCCCGGGGGCACTGAAGCTTTCTTT.

This clonotype was detected a few times. The CDR3: CASSRTVNYGYTF. The CDR3 DNA reads as TGTGCCAGCAGTAGGACGGTGAACTATGGCTACACCTTC. The chain is built from TRBV7-2 and TRBJ1-2, with D unresolved. This CDR3 is built from 13 residues. Germline CDR1 and CDR2: SGHTA and FQGNSA. The V gene lost 6 bases and the J gene lost 2 bases, with 10 bases spanning the gap.

V usage is TRBV20-1 and J usage is TRBJ2-3, with 9 bases matching TRBD2. Unmatched junction bases numbered 11, after V lost 4 bases and J lost 3 bases. The length of the CDR3 is 16 residues. CDR1 is DFQATT and CDR2 is SNEGSKA in the germline V gene (reference sequence). The CDR3 nucleotides read TGCAGTGCTAACCCGCCCTTAGCGGGAGTTACAGATACGCAGTATTTT. The encoded protein is CSANPPLAGVTDTQYF.

The chain has TRBV20-1 and TRBJ1-6; D gene uncertain. CDR3 size: 14 residues. V was shortened by 1 base and J by 0 bases, with 4 bases between the two germline ends. Germline assignment: CDR1 DFQATT and CDR2 SNEGSKA (reference sequence). CDR3 region: CSARVNSYNSPLHF. As DNA, the CDR3 is TGCAGTGCTAGAGTGAACTCCTATAATTCACCCCTCCACTTT.

This clonotype was recorded once. The chain combines TRBV6-2 or TRBV6-3 with TRBJ2-7; D ambiguous. The V and J ends lost 1 base and 6 bases respectively, with 16 bases between them. The CDR3 length is 15 residues. Germline V lookup: CDR1 MNHEY, CDR2 SVGEGT. In nucleotides, the CDR3 is TGTGCCAGCAGTTACTGGAGACTCTCTTTGATCGAGCAGTACTTC. It encodes CASSYWRLSLIEQYF.

This sequence joins TRBV6-5 and TRBJ1-1; D ambiguous. V was cut by 0 bases and J by 4 bases, with 6 bases left in between. This CDR3 has 13 amino acids. CDR1 is MNHEY and CDR2 is SVGAGI in the germline V gene. Written as DNA, the CDR3 is TGTGCCAGCAGTTACTCTACGAGCACTGAAGCTTTCTTT. Its translation: CASSYSTSTEAFF.

This clonotype was seen a handful of times. The rearrangement uses TRBV21-1 and TRBJ1-1; whether TRBD1, the table's D call, matches the DNA was not checked. TRBV21-1 is a known pseudogene. The CDR3 runs to 16 residues. CDR3 sequence reads: CASSTRQGRVNTEAFF. In DNA form, the CDR3 reads TGTGCCAGCAGCACCCGACAGGGGCGAGTGAACACTGAAGCTTTCTTT.

The table lists this clonotype with a few counts. The J gene is TRBJ1-2, the V gene TRBV20-1, with D perhaps matching TRBD1 (5 bases). The V and J ends lost 0 bases and 5 bases respectively, with 16 bases between them. The V gene's germline CDR1 is DFQATT and CDR2 SNEGSKA (reference sequence). This CDR3 has 15 amino acids. CDR3 sequence (DNA): TGCAGTGCTAGAGATGGGGCAGGGCGCGCGTATGGCTACACCTTC. It specifies CSARDGAGRAYGYTF.

The rearrangement uses TRBV15 and TRBJ1-1; no clear D. The CDR3 loop spans 14 amino acids. CDR1 and CDR2 from the germline V gene are LNHNV and YYDKDF (reference sequence). V was pared by 0 bases and J by 4 bases, with 9 bases between. The CDR3 spells CATSRDLAGTEAFF. The DNA for the CDR3 is TGTGCCACCAGCAGAGATTTAGCGGGCACTGAAGCTTTCTTT.

The chain employs TRBV24-1 and TRBJ1-5, with a possible D match to TRBD1 (6 bases). Germline CDR1 and CDR2: KGHDR and SFDVKD. This CDR3 is 15 amino acids long. V lost 9 bases, J lost 10 bases, and 24 bases lay in between. Written as DNA, the CDR3 is TGTGCCACCTCCCCCGGGGACACGGATTCGGAACCCCAGCATTTT. Amino acids: CATSPGDTDSEPQHF.

This chain joins TRBV5-8 and TRBJ2-1; 10 bases align to TRBD1. From germline, CDR1 is SGHTS and CDR2 YDEGEE. The CDR3 spans 16 residues. Trimming took 2 bases from V and 6 from J; bases not matched to a gene: 8. In DNA form, the CDR3 reads TGTGCCAGCAGCTTCCGAGGGACAGGGGTCCGCAATGAGCAGTTCTTC. Amino acids: CASSFRGTGVRNEQFF.

The chain has TRBV2 and TRBJ2-3; 9 bases are shared with TRBD2. This CDR3 has 16 amino acids. Per germline, CDR1 SNHLY and CDR2 FYNNEI. Trimming at V came to 6 bases and at J to 4 bases, leaving 11 bases not matched to a gene. CDR3 amino acids: CASRTPFSGGADTQYF. In nucleotides, the CDR3 is TGTGCCAGCAGGACTCCCTTTAGCGGGGGAGCAGATACGCAGTATTTT. The whole variable domain, remainder taken from reference TRBV2 and TRBJ2-3, is EPEVTQTPSHQVTQMGQEVILRCVPISNHLYFYWYRQILGQKVEFLVSFYNNEISEKSEIFDDQFSVERPDGSNFTLKIRSTKLEDSAMYFCASRTPFSGGADTQYFGPGTRLTVL.

The V call is TRBV12-3 or TRBV12-4, the J call TRBJ1-5; maybe TRBD1 (5 bases). The V and J ends lost 2 bases and 5 bases respectively, with 10 bases between them. This CDR3 has 14 amino acids. In nucleotides, the CDR3 is TGTGCCAGCAGTTTATCGGGGGACGATCAGCCCCAGCATTTT. It codes for CASSLSGDDQPQHF.

This chain joins TRBV6-1 and TRBJ1-2, with D perhaps TRBD1 (5 bases). Looked up from germline, CDR1 is MNHNS and CDR2 is SASEGT. This CDR3 spans 12 amino acids. Between the trimmed V and J ends, which lost 7 bases and 4 bases, there was a span of 10 bases. The CDR3 sequence is CASKKGPYGYTF. DNA for the CDR3: TGTGCCAGCAAAAAGGGACCCTATGGCTACACCTTC.